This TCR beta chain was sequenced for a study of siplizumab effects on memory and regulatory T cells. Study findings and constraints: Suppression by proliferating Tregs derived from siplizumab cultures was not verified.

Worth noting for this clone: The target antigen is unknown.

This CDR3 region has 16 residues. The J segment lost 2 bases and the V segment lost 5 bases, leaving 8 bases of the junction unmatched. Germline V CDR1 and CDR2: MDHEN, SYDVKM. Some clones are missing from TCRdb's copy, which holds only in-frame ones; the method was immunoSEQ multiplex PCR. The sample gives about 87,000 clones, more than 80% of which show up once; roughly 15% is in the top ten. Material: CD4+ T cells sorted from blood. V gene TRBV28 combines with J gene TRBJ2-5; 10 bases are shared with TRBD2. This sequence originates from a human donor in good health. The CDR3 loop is CASSPTPGLAQETQYF. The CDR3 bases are TGTGCCAGCAGTCCGACCCCGGGACTAGCGCAAGAGACCCAGTACTTC.